A selection of T cell receptor beta chains follows, all from one sample in a study of glioma-infiltrating T cells. TCRdb recomputed calls from the multiplex PCR reads with MiXCR, one row per CDR3 protein. Here the sample spans approximately 120,000 distinct CDR3 sequences, roughly 20% being singletons. Sequencing was carried out using glioma tissue, nonneoplastic brain tissue, or PBMCs (not recorded which). These receptors came from a human donor with low-grade glioma or glioblastoma, undergoing nonglioma brain surgery, or in good health (not recorded which). The CDR3 runs from the conserved cysteine through the conserved F or W. D genes are given only for firm matches. Clone size, where shown, is once, few, many, or a class for clones that have expanded.

TRBV6-6	NA	many	TRBJ2-7	CASSYTANSYEQYF	TGTGCCAGCAGTTACACAGCGAACTCCTACGAGCAGTACTTC
TRBV5-4	NA	few	TRBJ2-7	CASSQGTDLSEQYF	TGTGCCAGCAGCCAAGGGACTGACCTCTCCGAGCAGTACTTC
TRBV4-3	NA	few	TRBJ2-2	CASSQYRGSQVSGELFF	TGCGCCAGCAGCCAATACCGCGGCAGCCAAGTCTCCGGGGAGCTGTTTTTT
TRBV5-1	TRBD2	few	TRBJ2-7	CPSSLGLATYYEQYF	TGCCCCAGCAGCCTGGGACTAGCGACTTACTACGAGCAGTACTTC
TRBV29-1	NA	NA	TRBJ1-1	CSVRHDNTETFF	TGCAGCGTCCGACACGATAACACTGAAACTTTCTTT
TRBV2	NA	many	TRBJ1-4	CASSLGLSLRVKLFF	TGTGCCAGCAGTCTCGGACTGAGCCTTAGGGTGAAACTGTTTTTT
TRBV4-1	NA	many	TRBJ2-1	CASSQDQGGVWNEQFF	TGCGCCAGCAGCCAAGATCAGGGGGGTGTATGGAATGAGCAGTTCTTC
TRBV3-1	NA	few	TRBJ2-7	CASIQAAGPYEQYF	TGTGCCAGCATCCAAGCGGCGGGACCCTACGAGCAGTACTTC
TRBV12-3/TRBV12-4	TRBD2	many	TRBJ2-1	CASSLYGLAASSYNEQFF	TGTGCCAGCAGTCTCTATGGACTAGCTGCTAGCTCCTACAATGAGCAGTTCTTC
TRBV27	NA	NA	TRBJ2-3	CASIPTTAMGTDTQYF	TGTGCCAGCATCCCAACCACGGCGATGGGCACAGATACGCAGTATTTT
TRBV7-2	TRBD2	many	TRBJ2-7	CASSLREGLYEQYF	TGTGCCAGCAGCTTACGGGAGGGCCTCTACGAGCAGTACTTC
TRBV7-9	TRBD2	few	TRBJ2-1	CASSLGLAQNYEQFF	TGTGCCAGCAGCTTGGGACTAGCGCAAAATTATGAGCAGTTCTTC
TRBV5-4	TRBD2	NA	TRBJ2-1	CASSLGGLANNEQFF	TGTGCCAGCAGCTTGGGGGGACTAGCAAACAATGAGCAGTTCTTC
TRBV20-1	NA	many	TRBJ1-5	CSARDPTGSNQPQHF	TGCAGTGCTAGAGATCCTACGGGTAGCAATCAGCCCCAGCATTTT
TRBV5-1	TRBD2	once	TRBJ2-1	CASSPGGANNEEFF	TGCGCCAGCTCACCGGGGGGGGCCAACAATGAGGAGTTCTTC
TRBV4-1	NA	many	TRBJ1-5	CASSHPDRRDRPQHF	TGCGCCAGCAGCCATCCAGACAGAAGGGATCGACCCCAGCATTTT
TRBV29-1	NA	NA	TRBJ1-3	CNVEPPGENTIYF	TGCAACGTCGAACCGCCAGGGGAGAACACCATATATTTT
TRBV10-3	NA	many	TRBJ2-7	CAISVRRAGAGSSYEQYF	TGTGCCATCAGTGTTCGGAGGGCAGGAGCAGGCAGTTCCTACGAGCAGTACTTC
TRBV6-1	TRBD2	many	TRBJ2-1	CASSPTSGRPGANEQFF	TGTGCCAGCAGCCCGACTAGCGGGAGGCCCGGGGCCAATGAGCAGTTCTTC
TRBV29-1	TRBD2	few	TRBJ2-3	CSVEDRRGGRELTDTQYF	TGCAGCGTTGAAGATCGCCGGGGGGGGCGGGAGTTAACAGATACGCAGTATTTT
TRBV4-3	NA	many	TRBJ2-5	CASSQDRNLETQYF	TGCGCCAGCAGCCAAGATAGGAACTTAGAGACCCAGTACTTC
TRBV5-4	NA	NA	TRBJ2-3	CASSSGPGTRGEYTQYF	TGTGCCAGCAGCTCTGGACCCGGGACAAGGGGGGAGTATACGCAGTATTTT
TRBV27	TRBD1	NA	TRBJ2-6	CASSLEGTGTGANVLTF	TGTGCCAGCAGCCTTGAAGGGACAGGGACTGGGGCCAACGTCCTGACTTTC
TRBV27	NA	many	TRBJ1-1	CASSSGGTMNTEAFF	TGTGCCAGCAGTTCGGGTGGGACCATGAACACTGAAGCTTTCTTT
TRBV7-9	TRBD2	few	TRBJ2-5	CASSPRTSAQETQYF	TGTGCCAGCAGCCCCCGGACTAGCGCCCAAGAGACCCAGTACTTC
TRBV18	NA	many	TRBJ1-5	CASSPQLDQPQHF	TGTGCCAGCTCACCCCAATTGGATCAGCCCCAGCATTTT
TRBV19	TRBD1	many	TRBJ2-3	CASSTPGQGPDTQYF	TGTGCCAGTAGTACCCCGGGACAGGGTCCGGATACGCAGTATTTT
TRBV29-1	TRBD1	many	TRBJ1-2	CSVVLGQGSGYTF	TGCAGCGTTGTCTTGGGACAGGGGTCCGGCTACACCTTC
TRBV7-9	NA	many	TRBJ2-3	CASSFRGTDTQYF	TGTGCCAGCAGCTTCCGCGGGACAGATACGCAGTATTTT
TRBV27	TRBD2	few	TRBJ2-7	CASSPELAGAYEQYF	TGTGCCAGCAGTCCGGAACTAGCGGGAGCCTACGAGCAGTACTTC
TRBV5-1	NA	few	TRBJ2-5	CASSLVTGSGETQYF	TGCGCCAGCAGCTTGGTGACGGGATCGGGAGAGACCCAGTACTTC
TRBV3-1	NA	many	TRBJ2-5	CASSQEMTQYF	TGTGCCAGCAGCCAAGAGATGACCCAGTACTTC
TRBV10-3	TRBD2	NA	TRBJ2-3	CAISKGLAYPDTRYF	TGTGCCATCAGTAAGGGACTAGCGTACCCAGATACGCGGTATTTT
TRBV7-8	NA	many	TRBJ2-3	CASSLYQGRTDTQYF	TGTGCCAGCAGCTTATACCAGGGGAGGACAGATACGCAGTATTTT
TRBV30	NA	NA	TRBJ1-4	CAWSSGQHLNEKLFF	TGTGCCTGGAGTTCTGGACAGCACCTTAATGAAAAACTGTTTTTT
TRBV7-3	NA	many	TRBJ1-6	CASSLFGPYNSPLHF	TGTGCCAGCAGCTTATTCGGCCCCTATAATTCACCCCTCCACTTT
TRBV20-1	NA	many	TRBJ1-2	CSARPSLQGSYGYTF	TGCAGTGCTAGACCCAGCCTACAGGGTAGCTATGGCTACACCTTC
TRBV7-2	NA	many	TRBJ2-3	CASQEYSTDTQYF	TGTGCCAGCCAGGAATATAGCACAGATACGCAGTATTTT
TRBV29-1	TRBD2	many	TRBJ2-2	CSAARGAGLNGELFF	TGCAGCGCCGCCCGGGGAGCGGGATTGAACGGGGAGCTGTTTTTT
TRBV19	TRBD2	NA	TRBJ2-7	CASSMGGVSYEQYF	TGTGCCAGTAGTATGGGAGGGGTCAGCTACGAGCAGTACTTC
TRBV7-2	TRBD2	many	TRBJ2-7	CASSSVSGKGEQYF	TGTGCCAGCAGCTCCGTTAGCGGGAAGGGCGAGCAGTACTTC
TRBV11-2	TRBD2	NA	TRBJ2-1	CASSFQRDRGKQFF	TGTGCCAGCAGCTTCCAGCGGGATCGGGGTAAGCAGTTCTTC
TRBV29-1	TRBD2	many	TRBJ2-3	CSVLAGDWDTQYF	TGCAGCGTCCTAGCGGGAGATTGGGATACGCAGTATTTT
TRBV27	TRBD1	many	TRBJ2-7	CASRAGQGIFYEQYF	TGTGCCAGCAGGGCCGGACAGGGGATTTTCTACGAGCAGTACTTC
TRBV15	TRBD2	many	TRBJ2-2	CATSGLVNTGELFF	TGTGCCACCAGCGGACTAGTAAACACCGGGGAGCTGTTTTTT
TRBV3-1	TRBD1	NA	TRBJ1-1	CASSHGQGRAFF	TGTGCCAGCAGCCATGGACAGGGTCGCGCTTTCTTT
TRBV5-1	TRBD1	NA	TRBJ1-2	CASSLRLPGQGNYGYTF	TGCGCCAGCAGCTTACGTCTCCCGGGACAGGGAAATTATGGCTACACCTTC
TRBV28	NA	many	TRBJ1-1	CASSGTTEAFF	TGTGCCAGCAGCGGGACAACCGAAGCTTTCTTT
TRBV19	TRBD1	many	TRBJ1-5	CASSPMGQRNQPQHF	TGTGCCAGTAGTCCAATGGGACAGCGCAATCAGCCCCAGCATTTT
TRBV4-3	NA	many	TRBJ2-1	CASSQAGTPSYNEQFF	TGCGCCAGCAGCCAGGCCGGGACGCCTTCCTACAATGAGCAGTTCTTC
TRBV29-1	NA	many	TRBJ1-1	CSVDSDSEAFF	TGCAGCGTTGATTCGGACTCTGAAGCTTTCTTT
TRBV6-1	NA	many	TRBJ2-6	CASSFDSFSGANVLTF	TGTGCCAGCAGTTTCGACAGTTTCTCTGGGGCCAACGTCCTGACTTTC
TRBV14	NA	many	TRBJ2-3	CASSQIDTQYF	TGTGCCAGCAGCCAGATCGATACGCAGTATTTT
TRBV7-2	NA	many	TRBJ1-1	CASSLDLNTEAFF	TGTGCCAGCAGCTTAGATCTGAACACTGAAGCTTTCTTT
TRBV5-4	TRBD1	few	TRBJ2-5	CASSLVQGASWETQYF	TGTGCCAGCAGCTTGGTGCAGGGGGCAAGTTGGGAGACCCAGTACTTC
TRBV2	NA	many	TRBJ1-2	CASSGDQGFSYGYTF	TGTGCCAGCAGCGGAGACCAGGGATTCAGTTATGGCTACACCTTC
TRBV20-1	NA	many	TRBJ1-1	CSAWGALNTEAFF	TGCAGTGCGTGGGGGGCCCTGAACACTGAAGCTTTCTTT
TRBV20-1	NA	many	TRBJ1-1	CSARDPGLGTEAFF	TGCAGTGCTAGAGATCCGGGCTTGGGCACTGAAGCTTTCTTT
TRBV10-3	NA	many	TRBJ1-5	CAISETNQPQHF	TGTGCCATCAGTGAAACTAATCAGCCCCAGCATTTT